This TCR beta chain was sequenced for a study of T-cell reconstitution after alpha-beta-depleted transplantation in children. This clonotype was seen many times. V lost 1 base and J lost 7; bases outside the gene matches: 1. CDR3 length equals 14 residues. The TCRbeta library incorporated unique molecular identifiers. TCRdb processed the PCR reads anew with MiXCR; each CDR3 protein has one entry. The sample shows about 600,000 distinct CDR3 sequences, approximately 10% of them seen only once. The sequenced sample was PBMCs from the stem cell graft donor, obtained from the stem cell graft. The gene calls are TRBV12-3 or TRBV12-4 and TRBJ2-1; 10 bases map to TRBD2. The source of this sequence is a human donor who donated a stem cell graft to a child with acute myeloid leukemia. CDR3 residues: CASSLGAGGNEQFF. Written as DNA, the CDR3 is TGTGCCAGCAGTTTAGGAGCGGGGGGGAATGAGCAGTTCTTC.